A single TCR beta chain is shown here with its context. The data were produced by immunoSEQ multiplex PCR, yet TCRdb's version contains in-frame clones alone and is incomplete. The top ten hold 15% of the sample, which has around 40,000 clones, 86% seen once. V lost 5 bases and J 2 bases, leaving 13 bases between the germline ends. CDR1 MDHEN and CDR2 SYDVKM come from the germline V gene. The CDR3 is 14 amino acids. The sample originates from a study of OX40 agonist ivuxolimab in advanced cancers. Study-wide background: The dose-escalation cohort was about 83% male, with a mean age of about 58 years, ranging about 20 to 85. Treatment received earlier with anti-PD-1, anti-PD-L1 or anti-CTLA-4 agents was allowed, and approximately 40% had some.

The sequence was collected from an adult with an advanced solid tumor such as melanoma, head and neck, liver or kidney cancer. This chain uses TRBV28 with TRBJ2-7; D is perhaps TRBD2 (6 bases). The sequencing here drew on CD4+ or CD8+ T cells sorted from blood, taken in a trial of the OX40 agonist ivuxolimab. The CDR3 DNA reads as TGTGCCAGCAGTGGGGGGAGGCAGACCTACGAGCAGTACTTC. Its translation: CASSGGRQTYEQYF.